This T cell receptor beta chain was captured by sequencing in a study of blood T cell repertoires in COVID-19. Study background: Italy, Spain and the United States were the sources of the convalescent and acute COVID-19 samples. Sources were T cells, B-cell-depleted T cells, or PBMCs; the material itself was cDNA or gDNA.

With 1 base removed from V and 5 bases from J, the gap between germline ends came to 12 bases. This CDR3 contains 15 residues. CDR1 and CDR2 (germline): LNHDA, SQIVND (reference sequence). How the authors handled the data: Reference gene primers were amplified, and this amplification served to estimate nucleated cell counts. Clones were sequenced by immunoSEQ multiplex PCR, and TCRdb holds only the in-frame ones, with some missing. For V, J and clone size, that table is used; D and trimming come from the DNA. The table shows 240,000 or so clones, with approximately 84% occurring only once. The chain links TRBV19 to TRBJ1-5, with D perhaps TRBD1 (5 bases). The source of this sequence is a young woman who had recovered from COVID-19. Sequencing input: peripheral blood. The CDR3 DNA reads as TGTGCCAGTAGTATAGGAAGGGGCGCGTATCAGCCCCAGCATTTT. As protein: CASSIGRGAYQPQHF.